The 8 T cell receptor beta chains given below trace back to one sample, sequenced in a study of blood T cell repertoires in COVID-19 (dated by TCRdb to the early 2020s). The library was made by the immunoSEQ multiplex PCR assay. In TCRdb, the immuneACCESS table is reduced to in-frame sequences with V and J assigned. These tables do not hold every clone; where another copy was compared, an unresolved V gene accounts for under half, and the others remain unexplained. The sample contains some 96,000 clones, roughly nine tenths of them found a single time. 1.7% of the sample belongs to the ten largest clones. The sequenced sample was peripheral blood. Every receptor here comes from a man aged 60-69 years with acute or convalescent COVID-19.

The count of this clone is one. The chain carries TRBV3-1 (or the pseudogene TRBV3-2) and TRBJ1-6; TRBD1 agrees at 7 bases. CDR3 size: 17 residues. The germline gives CDR1 LGHDT, CDR2 YNNKEL (reference sequence). V lost 4 bases to trimming and J lost 7 bases; unmatched junction nucleotides: 13. The CDR3 loop is CASSPVSGQAKNSPLHF. The CDR3 DNA reads TGTGCCAGCAGCCCCGTGAGTGGACAGGCAAAAAATTCACCCCTCCACTTT.

This CDR3 is CASTVDGNTYYGYTF. The CDR3 bases are TGTGCCAGTACCGTGGACGGGAATACCTACTATGGCTACACCTTC. J is TRBJ1-2 and V is TRBV19, with D unclear. This CDR3 has 15 residues. Germline V gives CDR1 LNHDA, CDR2 SQIVND (reference sequence). The V end lost 7 bases, the J end lost 3 bases, and 18 bases lay between the germline ends. The full variable domain, with the rest looked up from reference TRBV19 and TRBJ1-2, is DGGITQSPKYLFRKEGQNVTLSCEQNLNHDAMYWYRQDPGQGLRLIYYSQIVNDFQKGDIAEGYSVSREKKESFPLTVTSAQKNPTAFYLCASTVDGNTYYGYTFGSGTRLTVV.

This chain connects TRBV7-2 to TRBJ2-7; 7 positions match TRBD2. The CDR3 length is 14 residues. Trimming at V came to 5 bases and at J to 1 base, leaving 5 bases not matched to a gene. The germline CDR1 and CDR2 sequences are SGHTA and FQGNSA. As DNA, the CDR3 is TGTGCCAGCAGCCCTTGGGGGGGGTCCTACGAGCAGTACTTC. Encoded protein: CASSPWGGSYEQYF.

The gene calls are TRBV5-1 and TRBJ2-2; tentative D call: TRBD1 (6 bases). The ends were cut back, 4 bases at V and 5 bases at J, with 21 bases in the middle. The CDR3 totals 17 residues. Germline V gene data show CDR1 as SGHRS and CDR2 as YFSETQ. CDR3 bases: TGCGCCAGCAGCGCCGCCGGGGCACCCCAGGGGACCGGGGAGCTGTTTTTT. Translated: CASSAAGAPQGTGELFF.

This chain links TRBV6-1 with TRBJ2-2, with 9 bases aligning to TRBD2. Unmatched junction bases numbered 5, after V lost 3 bases and J lost 3 bases. Germline V gene data show CDR1 as MNHNS and CDR2 as SASEGT. This CDR3 region has 16 residues. CDR3 loop: CASSEEAGGHTGELFF. The CDR3 DNA follows: TGTGCCAGCAGTGAGGAAGCGGGGGGCCACACCGGGGAGCTGTTTTTT.

The count of this clone is one. The chain's CDR3 is CASSPPLISLGGASSYNSPLHF. In nucleotides, the CDR3 is TGTGCCAGCTCACCACCACTTATATCTCTGGGAGGGGCGAGCTCCTATAATTCACCCCTCCACTTT. The rearrangement uses TRBV18 and TRBJ1-6; D might be TRBD1 (5 bases). V lost 0 bases and J lost 0, with 24 bases in between. This CDR3 spans 22 amino acids. Per germline, CDR1 KGHSH and CDR2 LQKENI.

This clone has only a few counts. The chain recombines TRBV7-9 with TRBJ1-1; D perhaps matches TRBD1 (5 bases). From germline, CDR1 is SEHNR and CDR2 FQNEAQ (reference sequence). This CDR3 is 14 amino acids long. Deletions cut 8 bases from V and 1 base from J, with 14 bases between. The CDR3 DNA reads TGTGCCAGCCGATTTGGAGGGGCGAACACTGAAGCTTTCTTT. This translates into CASRFGGANTEAFF. Full variable domain (rest looked up from reference TRBV7-9 and TRBJ1-1): DTGVSQNPRHKITKRGQNVTFRCDPISEHNRLYWYRQTLGQGPEFLTYFQNEAQLEKSRLLSDRFSAERPKGSFSTLEIQRTEQGDSAMYLCASRFGGANTEAFFGQGTRLTVV.

V usage is TRBV2 and J usage is TRBJ2-7; D gene unclear. Germline V gene data show CDR1 as SNHLY and CDR2 as FYNNEI. The V end was cut by 6 bases, the J end by 0 bases, with 6 bases between. The CDR3 spans 12 residues. The CDR3: CASRPSSYEQYV. CDR3 nucleotides: TGTGCCAGCAGACCGAGCTCCTACGAGCAGTACGTC.